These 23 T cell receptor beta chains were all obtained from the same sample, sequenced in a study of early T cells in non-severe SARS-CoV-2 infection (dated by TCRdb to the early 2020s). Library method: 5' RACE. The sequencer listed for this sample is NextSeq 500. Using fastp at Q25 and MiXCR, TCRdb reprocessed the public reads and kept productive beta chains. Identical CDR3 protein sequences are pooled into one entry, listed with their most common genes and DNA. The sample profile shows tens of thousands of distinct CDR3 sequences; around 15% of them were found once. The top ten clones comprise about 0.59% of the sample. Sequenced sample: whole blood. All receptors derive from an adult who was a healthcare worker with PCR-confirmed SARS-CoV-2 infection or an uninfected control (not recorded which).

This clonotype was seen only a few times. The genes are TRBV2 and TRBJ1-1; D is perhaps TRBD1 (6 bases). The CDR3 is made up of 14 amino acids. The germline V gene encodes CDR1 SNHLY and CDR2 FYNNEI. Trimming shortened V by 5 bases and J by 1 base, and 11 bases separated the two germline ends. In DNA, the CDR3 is TGTGCCAGCAGTTGGGGGGCAGAGAACACTGAAGCTTTCTTT. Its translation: CASSWGAENTEAFF.

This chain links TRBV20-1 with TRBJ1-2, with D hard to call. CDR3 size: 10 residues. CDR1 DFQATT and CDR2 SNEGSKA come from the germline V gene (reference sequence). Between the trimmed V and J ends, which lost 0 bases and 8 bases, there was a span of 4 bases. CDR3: CSARDTGYTF. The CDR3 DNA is TGCAGTGCTAGAGATACAGGCTACACCTTC.

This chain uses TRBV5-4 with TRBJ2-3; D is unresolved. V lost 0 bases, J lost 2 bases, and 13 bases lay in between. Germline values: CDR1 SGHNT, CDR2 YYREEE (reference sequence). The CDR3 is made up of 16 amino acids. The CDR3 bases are TGTGCCAGCAGCTTGGCATCAGGTTTTCTCACAGATACGCAGTATTTT. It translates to CASSLASGFLTDTQYF.

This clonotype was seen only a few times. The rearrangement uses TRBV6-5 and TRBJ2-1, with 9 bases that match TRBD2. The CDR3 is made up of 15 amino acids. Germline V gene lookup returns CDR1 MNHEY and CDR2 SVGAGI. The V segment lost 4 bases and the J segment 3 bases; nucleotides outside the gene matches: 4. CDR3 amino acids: CASSFSGGNYNEQFF. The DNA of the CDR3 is TGTGCCAGCAGTTTCAGCGGGGGGAACTACAATGAGCAGTTCTTC.

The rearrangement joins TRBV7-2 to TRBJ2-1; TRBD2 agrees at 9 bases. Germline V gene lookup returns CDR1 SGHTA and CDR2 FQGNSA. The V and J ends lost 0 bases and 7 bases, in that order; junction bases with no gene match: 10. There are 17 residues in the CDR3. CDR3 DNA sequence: TGTGCCAGCAGCTTAGCAGTTCTAGCGGGGTCTGCAAATGAGCAGTTCTTC. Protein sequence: CASSLAVLAGSANEQFF.

CDR3 in amino acids: CASSRTLEGQGLGYTF. Written as DNA, the CDR3 is TGCGCCAGCAGCCGGACATTGGAAGGACAGGGGTTAGGCTACACCTTC. This chain uses TRBV4-1 with TRBJ1-2; 9 bases agree with TRBD1. This CDR3 has 16 residues. Germline assignment: CDR1 MGHRA and CDR2 YSYEKL. V shed 4 bases and J 8 bases; nucleotides not matched to a gene: 14.

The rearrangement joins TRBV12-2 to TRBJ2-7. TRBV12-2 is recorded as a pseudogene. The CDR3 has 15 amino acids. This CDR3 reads CASRLSSEFSYEQYV. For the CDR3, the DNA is TGTGCAAGTCGCTTAAGCTCAGAGTTCTCCTACGAGCAGTACGTC.

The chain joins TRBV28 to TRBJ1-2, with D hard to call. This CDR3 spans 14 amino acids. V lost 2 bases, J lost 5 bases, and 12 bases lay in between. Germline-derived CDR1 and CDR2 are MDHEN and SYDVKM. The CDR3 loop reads CASSLGGGHYGYTF. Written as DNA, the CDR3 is TGTGCCAGCAGTTTAGGAGGTGGTCATTATGGCTACACCTTC.

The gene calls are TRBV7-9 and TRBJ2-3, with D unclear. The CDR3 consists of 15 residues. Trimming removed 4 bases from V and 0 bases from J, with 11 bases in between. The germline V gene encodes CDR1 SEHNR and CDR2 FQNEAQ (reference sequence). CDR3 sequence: CASSSHLTSTDTQYF. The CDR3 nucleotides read TGTGCCAGCAGCTCGCATCTTACTAGCACAGATACGCAGTATTTT.

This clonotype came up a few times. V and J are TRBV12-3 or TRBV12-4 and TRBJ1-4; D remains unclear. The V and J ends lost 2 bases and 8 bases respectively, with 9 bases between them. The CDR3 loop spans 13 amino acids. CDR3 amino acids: CASSLILGEKLFF. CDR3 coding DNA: TGTGCCAGCAGTTTAATCTTGGGGGAAAAACTGTTTTTT.

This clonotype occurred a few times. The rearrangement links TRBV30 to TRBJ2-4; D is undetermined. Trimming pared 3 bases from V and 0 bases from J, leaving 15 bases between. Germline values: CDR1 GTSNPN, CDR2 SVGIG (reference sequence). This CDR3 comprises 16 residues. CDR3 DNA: TGTGCCTGGAGATTCCCGGCTGCTCTAGCCAAAAACATTCAGTACTTC. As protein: CAWRFPAALAKNIQYF. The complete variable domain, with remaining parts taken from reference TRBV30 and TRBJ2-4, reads SQTIHQWPATLVQPVGSPLSLECTVEGTSNPNLYWYRQAAGRGLQLLFYSVGIGQISSEVPQNLSASRPQDRQFILSSKKLLLSDSGFYLCAWRFPAALAKNIQYFGAGTRLSVL.

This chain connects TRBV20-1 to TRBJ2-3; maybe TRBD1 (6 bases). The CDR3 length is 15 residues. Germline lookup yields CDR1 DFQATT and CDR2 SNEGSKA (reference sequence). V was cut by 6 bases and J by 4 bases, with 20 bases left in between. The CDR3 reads CSALNALGGADTQYF. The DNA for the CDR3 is TGCAGTGCCTTAAACGCCTTAGGGGGTGCAGATACGCAGTATTTT.

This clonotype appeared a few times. The chain's CDR3 is CSAVSWDRGPQGYTF. In DNA, the CDR3 is TGCAGTGCCGTTAGCTGGGACAGGGGGCCCCAGGGCTACACCTTC. This chain uses TRBV20-1 with TRBJ1-2; 12 nucleotides align to TRBD1. CDR1 DFQATT and CDR2 SNEGSKA come from the germline V gene (reference sequence). The CDR3 runs to 15 residues. V lost 6 bases and J lost 8; bases outside the gene matches: 13.

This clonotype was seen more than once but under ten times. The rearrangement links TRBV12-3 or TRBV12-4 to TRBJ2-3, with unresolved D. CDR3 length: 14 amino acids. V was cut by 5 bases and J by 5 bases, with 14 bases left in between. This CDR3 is CASSLSGGLDTQYF. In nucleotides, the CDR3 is TGTGCCAGCAGTCTTTCCGGTGGTTTAGATACGCAGTATTTT.

The CDR3 loop is CASSYRVFAEAFF. CDR3 nucleotide sequence: TGTGCCAGCAGTTACAGGGTTTTCGCTGAAGCTTTCTTT. This chain connects TRBV6-5 to TRBJ1-1, with D unresolved. This CDR3 comprises 13 residues. Per the germline V gene, CDR1 is MNHEY and CDR2 is SVGAGI. The V end lost 2 bases, the J end lost 6 bases, and 10 bases lay between the germline ends.

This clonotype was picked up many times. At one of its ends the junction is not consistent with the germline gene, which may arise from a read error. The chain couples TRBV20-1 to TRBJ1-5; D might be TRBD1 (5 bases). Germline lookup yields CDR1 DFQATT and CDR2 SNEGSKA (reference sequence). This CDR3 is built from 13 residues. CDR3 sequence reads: CSAREGGGQLQHF. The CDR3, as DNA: TGCAGTGCTAGAGAGGGGGGAGGCCAGCTCCAGCATTTT.

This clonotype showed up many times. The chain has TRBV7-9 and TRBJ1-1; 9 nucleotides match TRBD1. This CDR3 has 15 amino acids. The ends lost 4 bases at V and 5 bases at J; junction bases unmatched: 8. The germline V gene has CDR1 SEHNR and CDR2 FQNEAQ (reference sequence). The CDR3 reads CASSSPTGGWTEAFF. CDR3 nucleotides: TGTGCCAGCAGCTCCCCCACAGGGGGCTGGACTGAAGCTTTCTTT.

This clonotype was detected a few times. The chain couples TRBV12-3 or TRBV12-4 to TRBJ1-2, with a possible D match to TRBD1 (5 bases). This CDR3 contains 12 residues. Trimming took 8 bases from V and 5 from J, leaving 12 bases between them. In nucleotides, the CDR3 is TGTGCCAGCTCCCTCGAGGGGTATGGCTACACCTTC. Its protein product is CASSLEGYGYTF.

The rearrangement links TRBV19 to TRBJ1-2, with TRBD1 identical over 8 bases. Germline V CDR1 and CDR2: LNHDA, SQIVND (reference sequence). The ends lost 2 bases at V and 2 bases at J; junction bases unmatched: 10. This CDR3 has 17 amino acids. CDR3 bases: TGTGCCAGTAGTATACCGCCGGACAGGGATAGCAACTATGGCTACACCTTC. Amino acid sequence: CASSIPPDRDSNYGYTF. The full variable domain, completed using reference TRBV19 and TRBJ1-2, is DGGITQSPKYLFRKEGQNVTLSCEQNLNHDAMYWYRQDPGQGLRLIYYSQIVNDFQKGDIAEGYSVSREKKESFPLTVTSAQKNPTAFYLCASSIPPDRDSNYGYTFGSGTRLTVV.

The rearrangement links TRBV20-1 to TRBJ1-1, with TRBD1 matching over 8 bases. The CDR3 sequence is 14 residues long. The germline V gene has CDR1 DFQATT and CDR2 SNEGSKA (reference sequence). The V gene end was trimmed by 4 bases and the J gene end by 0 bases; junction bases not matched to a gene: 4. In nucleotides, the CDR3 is TGCAGTGCTAAGGACAGGGTCATGAACACTGAAGCTTTCTTT. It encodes CSAKDRVMNTEAFF.

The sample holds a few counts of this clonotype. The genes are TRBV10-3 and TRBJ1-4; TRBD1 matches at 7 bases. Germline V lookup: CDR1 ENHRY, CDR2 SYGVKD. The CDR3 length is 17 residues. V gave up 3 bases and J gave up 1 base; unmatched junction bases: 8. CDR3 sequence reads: CAISDPDRAGTNEKLFF. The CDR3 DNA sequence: TGTGCCATCAGTGACCCCGACAGGGCGGGAACTAATGAAAAACTGTTTTTT.

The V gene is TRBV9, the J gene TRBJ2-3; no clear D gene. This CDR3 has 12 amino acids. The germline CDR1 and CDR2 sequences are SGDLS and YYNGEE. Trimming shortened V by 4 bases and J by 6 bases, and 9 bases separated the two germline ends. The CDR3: CASSQYVDTQYF. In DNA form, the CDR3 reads TGTGCCAGCAGCCAATACGTGGATACGCAGTATTTT. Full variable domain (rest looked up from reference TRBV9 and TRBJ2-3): DSGVTQTPKHLITATGQRVTLRCSPRSGDLSVYWYQQSLDQGLQFLIQYYNGEERAKGNILERFSAQQFPDLHSELNLSSLELGDSALYFCASSQYVDTQYFGPGTRLTVL.

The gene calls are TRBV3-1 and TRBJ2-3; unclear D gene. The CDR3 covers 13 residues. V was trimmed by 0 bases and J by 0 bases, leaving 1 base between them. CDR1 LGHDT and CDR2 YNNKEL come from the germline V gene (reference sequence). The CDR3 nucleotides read TGTGCCAGCAGCCAAGACAGCACAGATACGCAGTATTTT. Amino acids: CASSQDSTDTQYF.